This TCR beta chain was identified in a study of T-cell memory formation after mild COVID-19. In the study overall: There were largely donor-specific TCR clusters. General observations from the study: Mainly in CM and EM were contracting CD4+ clones; CD8+ were in EMRA. What remained unconfirmed was the SARS-CoV-2 specificity of second-wave clones peaking on day 37.

V was pared by 0 bases and J by 2 bases, with 9 bases of the junction left unmatched. The CDR3 runs 17 residues. Germline CDR1 SGDLS, CDR2 YYNGEE. Notes on this clonotype: Its specificity is unknown.

In TCRdb, the 5' RACE reads were re-called with MiXCR into one record per CDR3 protein. The sample carries 30,000 to 35,000 distinct CDR3 sequences, roughly 7.5% recorded once. This chain joins TRBV9 and TRBJ2-3; TRBD2 matches 7 bases. Material for sequencing was PBMCs or a T cell subset sorted from them (not recorded which). This TCR was sampled from a man younger than 35 who had mild COVID-19 (a few samples of this study predate the infection). Cell type and time point are not known. CDR3 nucleotides: TGTGCCAGCAGCGTAGGTTGGCAGCGGGGAGTCACAGATACGCAGTATTTT. Residues: CASSVGWQRGVTDTQYF.